The present T cell receptor beta chain was sequenced within a study of cytomegalovirus exposure and HLA in healthy donors. Study-level background: Samples from HLA-typed donors yielded approximately 80 million unique TCRs in an early data release.

Broader study findings: Certain indistinguishable V segments, among them TRBV6-2 and TRBV6-3, were excluded. V- and J-gene trimming of TCR beta was linked (in a later analysis) to a missense DCLRE1C variant.

The study ran its PCR with 60 Vbeta and 13 Jbeta primers. Per the original methods: About 9.9 million of the 75 million to 95 million unique TCR beta chains counted in a later analysis were shared. Only in-frame clones appear in the TCRdb table, and some are missing; sequencing was by immunoSEQ multiplex PCR. V and J calls and clone size are copied from that table; D and trimming were computed from the DNA. In the table there are about 150,000 clones, approximately 78% of which are singletons. The CDR3 is 14 amino acids. Per germline, CDR1 LGHNA and CDR2 YSLEER. The V gene end was trimmed by 4 bases and the J gene end by 5 bases; junction bases not matched to a gene: 4. A remark on this clone: Its antigen remains unidentified.

The chain employs TRBV4-3 and TRBJ2-4, with 8 bases identical to TRBD1. The specimen sequenced was PBMCs. The TCR comes from a male donor in good health and CMV-seronegative. Written as DNA, the CDR3 is TGCGCCAGCAGCCTAGGACAGGGAGAAAACATTCAGTACTTC. Its protein product is CASSLGQGENIQYF.